This is a list of T cell receptor beta chains from one sample in a study of T cell responses to AZD1222 COVID-19 vaccine. TCRdb keeps only in-frame clones here, not all; method: immunoSEQ multiplex PCR. The sample lists over 150,000 clones; roughly 90% were seen once. The specimen was peripheral blood, collected on day 0 of AZD1222 vaccination. Receptor source: an adult in good health. Each CDR3 is given with its conserved first and last residue. D genes are given only for firm matches. Not all rows give a size; the values are once, few, many and, for expanded clones, a class.

J gene: TRBJ2-5
V gene: TRBV18
CDR3 length: 15
clone size: once
D gene: TRBD1
CDR3 DNA: TGTGCCAGCTCACCGTCGGACAGGGGGACAGAGACCCAGTACTTC
CDR3 protein: CASSPSDRGTETQYF

J gene: TRBJ1-1
V gene: TRBV12-3/TRBV12-4
CDR3 length: 13
clone size: -
D gene: -
CDR3 DNA: TGTGCCAGCAGTCCCACCGGGAACACTGAAGCTTTCTTT
CDR3 protein: CASSPTGNTEAFF

J gene: TRBJ2-2
V gene: TRBV5-5
CDR3 length: 15
clone size: -
D gene: -
CDR3 DNA: TGTGCCAGCAGGCGGGGAGGCGGAAACACCGGGGAGCTGTTTTTT
CDR3 protein: CASRRGGGNTGELFF

J gene: TRBJ2-2
V gene: TRBV7-3
CDR3 length: 15
clone size: -
D gene: TRBD1
CDR3 DNA: TGTGCCAGCAGCTTAAGCGGAACAGGGGCCGGGGAGCTGTTTTTT
CDR3 protein: CASSLSGTGAGELFF

J gene: TRBJ1-1
V gene: TRBV20-1
CDR3 length: 11
clone size: -
D gene: -
CDR3 DNA: TGCAGTGCTCAGGTAAACACTGAAGCTTTCTTT
CDR3 protein: CSAQVNTEAFF

J gene: TRBJ1-5
V gene: TRBV24-1
CDR3 length: 15
clone size: few
D gene: -
CDR3 DNA: TGTGCCACCAGTGACGGCAGGAGAGCTTTTCAGCCCCAGCATTTT
CDR3 protein: CATSDGRRAFQPQHF

J gene: TRBJ2-7
V gene: TRBV13
CDR3 length: 15
clone size: -
D gene: TRBD2
CDR3 DNA: TGTGCCAGCAGCTCTGGCTCTACGGGGGGCTACGAGCAGTACTTC
CDR3 protein: CASSSGSTGGYEQYF

J gene: TRBJ2-3
V gene: TRBV5-1
CDR3 length: 14
clone size: -
D gene: TRBD1
CDR3 DNA: TGCGCCAGCAGCTTGGGGACAGGGTCAGATACGCAGTATTTT
CDR3 protein: CASSLGTGSDTQYF

J gene: TRBJ1-6
V gene: TRBV27
CDR3 length: 18
clone size: -
D gene: -
CDR3 DNA: TGTGCCAGCAGCCTAGGGGCTCCGAAGTTCTCCTATAATTCACCCCTCCACTTT
CDR3 protein: CASSLGAPKFSYNSPLHF

J gene: TRBJ2-7
V gene: TRBV3-1/TRBV3-2
CDR3 length: 14
clone size: -
D gene: -
CDR3 DNA: TGTGCCAGCAGCCAAGATGGGGGGTCTCACGAGCAGTACTTC
CDR3 protein: CASSQDGGSHEQYF

J gene: TRBJ2-4
V gene: TRBV19
CDR3 length: 14
clone size: -
D gene: -
CDR3 DNA: TGTGCCAGTAGTAACCGACAAGTAGGGAACATTCAGTACTTC
CDR3 protein: CASSNRQVGNIQYF

J gene: TRBJ2-1
V gene: TRBV5-1
CDR3 length: 15
clone size: -
D gene: TRBD2
CDR3 DNA: TGCGCCAGCAGCTTGGTCCTAGCGGGGAACAATGAGCAGTTCTTC
CDR3 protein: CASSLVLAGNNEQFF

J gene: TRBJ2-7
V gene: TRBV28
CDR3 length: 15
clone size: -
D gene: TRBD2
CDR3 DNA: TGTGCCAGCAGTTTAACTGGCGGGAGCTCCTACGAGCAGTACTTC
CDR3 protein: CASSLTGGSSYEQYF

J gene: TRBJ2-7
V gene: TRBV6-2/TRBV6-3
CDR3 length: 13
clone size: -
D gene: -
CDR3 DNA: TGTGCCAGCAGTTCTCTGGGGTCCTACGAGCAGTACTTC
CDR3 protein: CASSSLGSYEQYF

J gene: TRBJ2-5
V gene: TRBV28
CDR3 length: 15
clone size: -
D gene: TRBD2
CDR3 DNA: TGTGCCAGCCAGGCGGGGGGGACGACCGGAGAGACCCAGTACTTC
CDR3 protein: CASQAGGTTGETQYF

J gene: TRBJ2-5
V gene: TRBV5-8
CDR3 length: 13
clone size: -
D gene: -
CDR3 DNA: TGTGCCAGCAGCCGGTCGGGGGTTGAGACCCAGTACTTC
CDR3 protein: CASSRSGVETQYF

J gene: TRBJ2-7
V gene: TRBV6-5
CDR3 length: 14
clone size: -
D gene: TRBD1
CDR3 DNA: TGTGCCAGCACTGGGACAGGGAGGCCTAAAGAGCAGTACTTC
CDR3 protein: CASTGTGRPKEQYF

J gene: TRBJ1-1
V gene: TRBV6-5
CDR3 length: 14
clone size: -
D gene: -
CDR3 DNA: TGTGCCAGCAGTTACTACCGGACCCACACTGAAGCTTTCTTT
CDR3 protein: CASSYYRTHTEAFF

J gene: TRBJ2-2
V gene: TRBV5-1
CDR3 length: 17
clone size: -
D gene: TRBD2
CDR3 DNA: TGCGCCAGCAGCTGGACTAGCGGGAGCGGGAACACCGGGGAGCTGTTTTTT
CDR3 protein: CASSWTSGSGNTGELFF

J gene: TRBJ1-2
V gene: TRBV6-5
CDR3 length: 14
clone size: -
D gene: -
CDR3 DNA: TGTGCCAGCAGTTACATAGGAAATACCTATGGCTACACCTTC
CDR3 protein: CASSYIGNTYGYTF

J gene: TRBJ2-7
V gene: TRBV5-1
CDR3 length: 15
clone size: -
D gene: -
CDR3 DNA: TGCGCCAGCACACCATCCTTGGCAAAAACCTACGAGCAGTACTTC
CDR3 protein: CASTPSLAKTYEQYF

J gene: TRBJ1-1
V gene: TRBV19
CDR3 length: 15
clone size: -
D gene: -
CDR3 DNA: TGTGCCAGTAGTATAGGGAATACAGGGAGAGTTGAAGCTTTCTTT
CDR3 protein: CASSIGNTGRVEAFF

J gene: TRBJ1-4
V gene: TRBV5-1
CDR3 length: 15
clone size: -
D gene: TRBD1
CDR3 DNA: TGCGCCTCCCAGCCAGGGGGCTCGAATAATGAAAAACTGTTTTTT
CDR3 protein: CASQPGGSNNEKLFF

J gene: TRBJ2-3
V gene: TRBV19
CDR3 length: 15
clone size: -
D gene: -
CDR3 DNA: TGTGCCAGTATGGGGAGAGAGGTGGGCACAGATACGCAGTATTTT
CDR3 protein: CASMGREVGTDTQYF

J gene: TRBJ2-7
V gene: TRBV6-2/TRBV6-3
CDR3 length: 16
clone size: -
D gene: -
CDR3 DNA: TGTGCCAGCAGTTACGCATTAGTACGACCGAAATACGAGCAGTACTTC
CDR3 protein: CASSYALVRPKYEQYF

J gene: TRBJ2-1
V gene: TRBV2
CDR3 length: 15
clone size: -
D gene: -
CDR3 DNA: TGTGCCAGTACTATACCGGGACTTCCAGACAATGAGCAGTTCTTC
CDR3 protein: CASTIPGLPDNEQFF

J gene: TRBJ1-2
V gene: TRBV30
CDR3 length: 14
clone size: once
D gene: TRBD1
CDR3 DNA: TGTGCCTGGAGTGTCGACAGGGGTAAGGCTGGCTACACCTTC
CDR3 protein: CAWSVDRGKAGYTF

J gene: TRBJ2-1
V gene: TRBV6-4
CDR3 length: 16
clone size: once
D gene: -
CDR3 DNA: TGTGCCAGCACCCCGGCGGCAGGGAGCTCCTACAATGAGCAGTTCTTC
CDR3 protein: CASTPAAGSSYNEQFF

J gene: TRBJ2-3
V gene: TRBV5-4
CDR3 length: 20
clone size: -
D gene: -
CDR3 DNA: TGTGCCAGCAGCTTGCTAACAGGATTATCCCCTCGGCCTAGCACAGATACGCAGTATTTT
CDR3 protein: CASSLLTGLSPRPSTDTQYF